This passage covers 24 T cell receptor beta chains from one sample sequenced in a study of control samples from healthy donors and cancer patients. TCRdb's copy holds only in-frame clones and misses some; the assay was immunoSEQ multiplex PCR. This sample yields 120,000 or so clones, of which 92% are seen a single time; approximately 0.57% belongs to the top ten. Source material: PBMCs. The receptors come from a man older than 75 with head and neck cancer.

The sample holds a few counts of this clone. CDR3 in DNA: TGCGCCAGCAGCTTGGCAGGGGTTCTATCAGATACGCAGTATTTT. It translates to CASSLAGVLSDTQYF. V is TRBV5-1 and J is TRBJ2-3; a possible D gene is TRBD1 (6 bases). In germline, CDR1 is SGHRS, CDR2 YFSETQ. The CDR3 spans 15 residues. Trimming cost V 0 bases and J 4 bases, with 12 bases left between them.

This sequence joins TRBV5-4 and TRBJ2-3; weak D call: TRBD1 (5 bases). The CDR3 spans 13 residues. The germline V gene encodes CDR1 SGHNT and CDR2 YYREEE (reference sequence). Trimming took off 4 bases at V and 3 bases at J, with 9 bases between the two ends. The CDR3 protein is CASSPRVTDTQYF. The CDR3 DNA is TGTGCCAGCAGCCCCAGGGTGACAGATACGCAGTATTTT.

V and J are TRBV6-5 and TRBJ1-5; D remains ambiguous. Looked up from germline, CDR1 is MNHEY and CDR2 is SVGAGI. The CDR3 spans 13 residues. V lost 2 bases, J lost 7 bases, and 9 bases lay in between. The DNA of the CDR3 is TGTGCCAGCAGTTACGGAGTTAACCAGCCCCAGCATTTT. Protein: CASSYGVNQPQHF.

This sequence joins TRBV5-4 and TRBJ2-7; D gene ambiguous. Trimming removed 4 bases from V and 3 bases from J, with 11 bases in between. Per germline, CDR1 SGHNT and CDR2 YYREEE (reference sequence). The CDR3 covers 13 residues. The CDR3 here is CASSRDTNYEQYF. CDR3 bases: TGTGCCAGCAGCCGCGACACTAACTACGAGCAGTACTTC.

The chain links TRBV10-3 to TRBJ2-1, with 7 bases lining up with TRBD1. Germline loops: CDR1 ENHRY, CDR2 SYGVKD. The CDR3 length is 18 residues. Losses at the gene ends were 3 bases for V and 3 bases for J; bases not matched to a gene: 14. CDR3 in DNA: TGTGCCATCAGTGATTCTGACAGGGCGGTATCGGGCTACAATGAGCAGTTCTTC. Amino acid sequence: CAISDSDRAVSGYNEQFF.

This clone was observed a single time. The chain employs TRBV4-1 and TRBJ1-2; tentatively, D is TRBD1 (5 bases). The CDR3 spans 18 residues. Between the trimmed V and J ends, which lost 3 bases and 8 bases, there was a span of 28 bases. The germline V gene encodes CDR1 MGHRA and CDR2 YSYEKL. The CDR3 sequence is CASSHTRAGPGQRGGYTF. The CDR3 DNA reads TGCGCCAGCAGCCACACCAGGGCAGGGCCCGGTCAAAGAGGAGGCTACACCTTC.

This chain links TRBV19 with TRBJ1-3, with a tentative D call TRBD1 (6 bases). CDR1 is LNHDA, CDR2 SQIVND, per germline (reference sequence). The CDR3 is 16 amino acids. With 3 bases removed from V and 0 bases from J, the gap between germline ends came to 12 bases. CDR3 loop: CASSIRGGDSGNTIYF. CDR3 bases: TGTGCCAGTAGTATCCGAGGGGGGGACTCTGGAAACACCATATATTTT.

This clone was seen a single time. The CDR3 here is CASSLGQGDTIYF. CDR3 nucleotide sequence: TGTGCCAGCTCCCTAGGACAGGGTGACACCATATATTTT. The chain couples TRBV18 to TRBJ1-3; TRBD1 matches 8 bases. The germline CDR1 and CDR2 sequences are KGHSH and LQKENI. After removal of 6 bases from V and 8 bases from J, the junction contained 6 bases not matched to a gene. The CDR3 is 13 amino acids.

CDR3 region: CASSTDRVGYSNQPQHF. For the CDR3, the DNA is TGTGCCAGTAGTACCGACAGGGTTGGATATAGCAATCAGCCCCAGCATTTT. The chain combines TRBV19 with TRBJ1-5; TRBD1 matches 7 bases. The J segment lost 0 bases and the V segment lost 4 bases, leaving 9 bases of the junction unmatched. CDR1 and CDR2 from the germline V gene are LNHDA and SQIVND (reference sequence). This CDR3 region has 17 residues.

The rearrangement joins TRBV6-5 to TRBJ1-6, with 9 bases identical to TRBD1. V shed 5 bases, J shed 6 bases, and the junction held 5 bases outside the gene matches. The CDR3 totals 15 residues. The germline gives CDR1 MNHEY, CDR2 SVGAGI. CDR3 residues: CASSKPGQGNSPLHF. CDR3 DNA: TGTGCCAGCAGTAAACCGGGACAGGGTAATTCACCCCTCCACTTT.

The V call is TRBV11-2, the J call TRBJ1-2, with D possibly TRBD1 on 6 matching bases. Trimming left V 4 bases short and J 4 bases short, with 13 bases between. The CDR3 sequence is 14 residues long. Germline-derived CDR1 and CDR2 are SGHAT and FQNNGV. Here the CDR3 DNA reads TGTGCCAGCAGCTCCGACAGGTCGCGCTATGGCTACACCTTC. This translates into CASSSDRSRYGYTF. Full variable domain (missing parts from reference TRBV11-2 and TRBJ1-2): EAGVAQSPRYKIIEKRQSVAFWCNPISGHATLYWYQQILGQGPKLLIQFQNNGVVDDSQLPKDRFSAERLKGVDSTLKIQPAKLEDSAVYLCASSSDRSRYGYTFGSGTRLTVV.

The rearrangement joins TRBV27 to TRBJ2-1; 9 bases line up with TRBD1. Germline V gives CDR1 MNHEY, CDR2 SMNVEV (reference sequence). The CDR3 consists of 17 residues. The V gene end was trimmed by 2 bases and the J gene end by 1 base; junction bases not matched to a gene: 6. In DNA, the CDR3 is TGTGCCAGCAGTTTAAAACAGGGGGCAGTTTCCTACAATGAGCAGTTCTTC. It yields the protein CASSLKQGAVSYNEQFF.

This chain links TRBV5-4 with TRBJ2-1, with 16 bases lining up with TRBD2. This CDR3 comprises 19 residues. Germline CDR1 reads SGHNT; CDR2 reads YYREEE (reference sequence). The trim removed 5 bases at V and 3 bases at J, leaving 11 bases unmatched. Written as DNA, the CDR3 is TGTGCCAGCAGTCCGGGACTAGCGGGAGGGCCCCACGGCTACAATGAGCAGTTCTTC. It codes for CASSPGLAGGPHGYNEQFF.

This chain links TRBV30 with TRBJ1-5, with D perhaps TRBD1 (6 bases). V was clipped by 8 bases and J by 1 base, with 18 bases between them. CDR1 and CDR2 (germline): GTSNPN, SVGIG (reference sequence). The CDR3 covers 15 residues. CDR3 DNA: TGTGCCGGGGGCCCCGGAAGGGGGAGCAATCAGCCCCAGCATTTT. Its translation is CAGGPGRGSNQPQHF.

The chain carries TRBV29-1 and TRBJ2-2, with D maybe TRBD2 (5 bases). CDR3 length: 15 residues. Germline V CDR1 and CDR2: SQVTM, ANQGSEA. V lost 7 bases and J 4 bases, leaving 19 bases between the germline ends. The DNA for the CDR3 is TGCAGCGCACGGTCCCCCTGGGAGAGCACCGGGGAGCTGTTTTTT. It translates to CSARSPWESTGELFF.

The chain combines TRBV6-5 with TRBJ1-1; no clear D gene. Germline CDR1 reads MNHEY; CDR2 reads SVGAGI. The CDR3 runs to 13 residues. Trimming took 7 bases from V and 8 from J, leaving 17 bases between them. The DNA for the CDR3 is TGTGCCAGCACCACTTTCGGGGTCACCGAAGCTTTCTTT. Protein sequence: CASTTFGVTEAFF.

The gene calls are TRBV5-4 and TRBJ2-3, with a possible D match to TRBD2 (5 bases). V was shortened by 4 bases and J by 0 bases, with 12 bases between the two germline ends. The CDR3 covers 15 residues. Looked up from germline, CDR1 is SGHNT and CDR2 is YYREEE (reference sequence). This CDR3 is CASSRLATSTDTQYF. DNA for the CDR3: TGTGCCAGCAGCCGCCTAGCTACCAGCACAGATACGCAGTATTTT. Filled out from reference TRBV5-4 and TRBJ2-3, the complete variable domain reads ETGVTQSPTHLIKTRGQQVTLRCSSQSGHNTVSWYQQALGQGPQFIFQYYREEENGRGNFPPRFSGLQFPNYSSELNVNALELDDSALYLCASSRLATSTDTQYFGPGTRLTVL.

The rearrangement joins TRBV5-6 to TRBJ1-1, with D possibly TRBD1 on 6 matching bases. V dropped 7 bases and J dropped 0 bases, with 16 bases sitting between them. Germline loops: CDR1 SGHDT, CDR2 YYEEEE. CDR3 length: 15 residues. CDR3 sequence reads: CASGRTVQMNTEAFF. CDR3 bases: TGTGCCAGCGGGCGGACAGTTCAAATGAACACTGAAGCTTTCTTT.

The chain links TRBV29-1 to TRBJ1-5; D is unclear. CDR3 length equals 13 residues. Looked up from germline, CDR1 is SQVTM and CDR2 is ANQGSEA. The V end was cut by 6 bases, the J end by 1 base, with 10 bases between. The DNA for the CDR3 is TGCAGCGTAAGCGGGAGCAGCAATCAGCCCCAGCATTTT. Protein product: CSVSGSSNQPQHF.

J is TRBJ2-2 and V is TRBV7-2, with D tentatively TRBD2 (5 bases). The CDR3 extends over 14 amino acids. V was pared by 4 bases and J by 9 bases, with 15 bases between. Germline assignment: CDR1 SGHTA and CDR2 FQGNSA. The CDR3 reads CASSSRIDGRELFF. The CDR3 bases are TGTGCCAGCAGCTCCCGGATCGACGGGAGGGAGCTGTTTTTT.

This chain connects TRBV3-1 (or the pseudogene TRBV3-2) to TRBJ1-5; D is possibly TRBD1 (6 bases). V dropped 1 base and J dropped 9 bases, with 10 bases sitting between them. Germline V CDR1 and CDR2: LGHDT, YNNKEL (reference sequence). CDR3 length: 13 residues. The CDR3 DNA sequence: TGTGCCAGCAGCCAAGTGGGGGCCGGGCCCCAGCATTTT. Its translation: CASSQVGAGPQHF.

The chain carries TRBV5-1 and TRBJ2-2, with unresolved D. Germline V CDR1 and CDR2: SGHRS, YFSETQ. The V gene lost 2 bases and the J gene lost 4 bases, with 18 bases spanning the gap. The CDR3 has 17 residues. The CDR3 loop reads CASSLGPPSGGTGELFF. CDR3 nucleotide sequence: TGCGCCAGCAGCTTAGGGCCTCCCTCCGGTGGCACCGGGGAGCTGTTTTTT.

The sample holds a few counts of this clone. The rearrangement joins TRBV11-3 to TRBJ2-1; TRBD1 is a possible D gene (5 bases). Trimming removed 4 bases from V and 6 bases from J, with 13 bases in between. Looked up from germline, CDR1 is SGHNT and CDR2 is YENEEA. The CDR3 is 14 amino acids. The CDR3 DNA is TGTGCCAGCAGCTCTTTGAACCAGGGCAATGAGCAGTTCTTC. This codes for CASSSLNQGNEQFF.

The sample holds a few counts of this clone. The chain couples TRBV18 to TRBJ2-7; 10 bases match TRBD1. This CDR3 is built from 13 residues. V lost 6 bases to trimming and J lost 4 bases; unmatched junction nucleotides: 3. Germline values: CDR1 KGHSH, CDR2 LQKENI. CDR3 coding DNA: TGTGCCAGCTCCCGGGACAGGGGATACGAGCAGTACTTC. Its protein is CASSRDRGYEQYF.